This T cell receptor (beta chain) was sequenced in a study of response to subunit inactivated influenza vaccine. TCRdb reprocessed the RT-PCR reads via MiXCR and lists one record per CDR3 protein. The table has 550,000 to 800,000 distinct CDR3 sequences, about 15% seen once. V lost 4 bases to trimming and J lost 6 bases; unmatched junction nucleotides: 2. This CDR3 comprises 12 residues. The germline CDR1 and CDR2 sequences are SGHRS and YFSETQ. There are a few counts of this clonotype. The material was PBMCs from blood, obtained roughly 2 weeks before vaccination. This TCR derives from a man aged 50 or older who received an inactivated influenza vaccine. The chain combines TRBV5-1 with TRBJ2-7; 9 bases are a match to TRBD1. The CDR3 loop reads CASSVDRGEQYF. The CDR3 coding sequence is TGCGCCAGCAGCGTGGACAGGGGCGAGCAGTACTTC.